This T cell receptor beta chain was sequenced during a study of CD8 T cells in ankylosing spondylitis. TCRdb fed the 5' RACE reads into MiXCR, producing one record per CDR3 protein. Of under 150,000 distinct CDR3 sequences listed, roughly 9% are singletons. This clonotype occurred a few times. CDR3 size: 19 residues. In germline, CDR1 is DFQATT, CDR2 SNEGSKA (reference sequence). The J segment lost 0 bases and the V segment lost 2 bases, leaving 13 bases of the junction unmatched. The sequencing sample was made of blood, either unsorted or a sorted T cell fraction (not recorded which). The receptor was derived from a male donor with ankylosing spondylitis or in good health (not recorded which). V gene TRBV20-1 combines with J gene TRBJ2-6, with 7 bases identical to TRBD2. The CDR3 coding sequence is TGCAGTGCTAGAAAGCGTTCGAGCGGGACCAGCTCTGGGGCCAACGTCCTGACTTTC. It translates to CSARKRSSGTSSGANVLTF.